These T cell receptor beta chains were read from a single sample in a study of cytotoxic CD8 clonotypes in ibrutinib-treated CLL. Clones were sequenced by immunoSEQ multiplex PCR, and TCRdb holds only the in-frame ones, with some missing. The table has around 330,000 clones, around 66% seen once. Source: PBMCs, taken after 36 months of ibrutinib treatment. All receptors derive from a human donor with chronic lymphocytic leukemia. CDR3s include the opening cysteine and the closing phenylalanine or tryptophan. Fields, in order: J gene, clone size, V gene, D gene, CDR3 protein, CDR3 DNA. D genes are given only for firm matches. Only some rows state a clone size, as once, few, many or a class for expanded clones.

>TRBJ1-6|.|TRBV11-2|TRBD1
CASSPRDSNSPLHF
TGTGCCAGCAGCCCCCGGGACAGCAATTCACCCCTCCACTTT
>TRBJ2-6|.|TRBV5-1|.
CASSLVSQSGANVLTF
TGCGCCAGCAGCTTGGTTTCCCAGTCTGGGGCCAACGTCCTGACTTTC
>TRBJ2-7|once|TRBV6-5|.
CASSRPGTTYEQYF
TGTGCCAGCAGCAGGCCCGGGACAACCTACGAGCAGTACTTC
>TRBJ2-5|.|TRBV27|.
CASSDLTGPEVTQYF
TGTGCCAGCAGTGACCTCACAGGCCCCGAAGTGACCCAGTACTTC
>TRBJ2-7|.|TRBV4-3|TRBD1
CASSQDPGQGSHRYEQYF
TGCGCCAGCAGCCAAGACCCCGGACAGGGCAGTCATCGCTACGAGCAGTACTTC
>TRBJ1-4|.|TRBV2|.
CASRMMVTSELFF
TGTGCCAGCAGGATGATGGTGACATCGGAACTGTTTTTT
>TRBJ2-7|.|TRBV5-1|.
CASSLTAGAYEQYF
TGCGCCAGCAGCTTGACCGCAGGGGCCTACGAGCAGTACTTC
>TRBJ2-7|once|TRBV5-5|TRBD2
CASSHSGWAYEQYF
TGTGCCAGCAGCCATAGCGGGTGGGCCTACGAGCAGTACTTC
>TRBJ1-2|few|TRBV6-5|.
CASAKGENYGYTF
TGTGCCAGCGCGAAGGGGGAAAACTATGGCTACACCTTC
>TRBJ2-2|.|TRBV7-7|.
CASSMGSRTPAPGELFF
TGTGCCAGCAGCATGGGTTCTCGGACACCAGCTCCCGGGGAGCTGTTTTTT
>TRBJ1-3|.|TRBV6-6|TRBD1
CASSRGDRGVGNTIYF
TGTGCCAGCAGCCGTGGGGACAGGGGCGTCGGAAACACCATATATTTT
>TRBJ1-5|.|TRBV6-6|.
CASSPGQKNQPQHF
TGTGCCAGCAGTCCCGGACAGAAAAATCAGCCCCAGCATTTT
>TRBJ1-1|.|TRBV19|TRBD1
CASTNRGMNTEAFF
TGTGCCAGTACCAACAGGGGGATGAACACTGAAGCTTTCTTT
>TRBJ2-7|few|TRBV4-1|.
CASSLPGSLDEQYF
TGCGCCAGCAGCCTCCCAGGGTCCCTCGACGAGCAGTACTTC
>TRBJ2-6|.|TRBV6-6|.
CASSAQGFHGANVLTF
TGTGCCAGCAGCGCACAGGGATTTCATGGGGCCAACGTCCTGACTTTC
>TRBJ1-2|.|TRBV29-1|.
CSVEREANYGYTF
TGCAGCGTTGAGAGAGAAGCTAACTATGGCTACACCTTC
>TRBJ2-1|.|TRBV4-1|TRBD1
CASSIQGAPLSYNEQFF
TGCGCCAGCAGCATTCAGGGGGCGCCTCTCTCCTACAATGAGCAGTTCTTC
>TRBJ1-3|.|TRBV7-9|TRBD1
CASSKDRVSGNTIYF
TGTGCCAGCAGTAAAGACAGGGTTTCAGGAAACACCATATATTTT
>TRBJ1-2|.|TRBV7-6|TRBD1
CASSLGQGKGRGYTF
TGTGCCAGCAGCTTGGGACAGGGAAAGGGTCGCGGCTACACCTTC
>TRBJ1-2|.|TRBV14|TRBD1
CASSPPTGGKGYTF
TGTGCCAGCAGCCCCCCGACAGGGGGGAAAGGCTACACCTTC
>TRBJ1-5|few|TRBV27|.
CASRARHTISNQPQHF
TGTGCCAGCAGGGCACGACATACCATTAGCAATCAGCCCCAGCATTTT
>TRBJ1-1|.|TRBV7-6|.
CASSSGSTEAFF
TGTGCCAGCAGCTCAGGTTCGACTGAAGCTTTCTTT
>TRBJ1-4|few|TRBV19|.
CASSAETRTEKLFF
TGTGCCAGTAGTGCCGAGACTAGGACGGAAAAACTGTTTTTT
>TRBJ2-7|.|TRBV5-1|TRBD1
CASSPGTGVYEQYF
TGCGCCAGCAGCCCCGGGACAGGGGTCTACGAGCAGTACTTC
>TRBJ1-1|.|TRBV29-1|.
CSVEGRMNTEAFF
TGCAGCGTTGAAGGCAGGATGAACACTGAAGCTTTCTTT